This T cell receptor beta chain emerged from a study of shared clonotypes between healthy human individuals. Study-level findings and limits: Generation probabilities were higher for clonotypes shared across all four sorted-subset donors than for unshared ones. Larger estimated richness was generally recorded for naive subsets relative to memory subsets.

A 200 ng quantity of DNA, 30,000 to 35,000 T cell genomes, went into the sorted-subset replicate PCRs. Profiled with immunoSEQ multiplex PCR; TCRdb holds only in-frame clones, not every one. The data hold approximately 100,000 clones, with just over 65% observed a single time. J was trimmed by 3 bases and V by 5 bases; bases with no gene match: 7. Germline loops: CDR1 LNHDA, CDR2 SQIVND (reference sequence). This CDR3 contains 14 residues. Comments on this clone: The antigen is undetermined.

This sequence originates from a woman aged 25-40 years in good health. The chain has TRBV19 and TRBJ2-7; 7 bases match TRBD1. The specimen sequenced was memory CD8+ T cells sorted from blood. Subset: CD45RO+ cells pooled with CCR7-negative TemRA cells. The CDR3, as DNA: TGTGCCAGTAGTCCCGGGACAGATTACTACGAGCAGTACTTC. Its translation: CASSPGTDYYEQYF.